The clone carrying this T cell receptor (beta chain) was counted once. The CDR3 spans 18 residues. With V trimmed by 7 bases and J by 3 bases, 11 bases remained unmatched. The germline gives CDR1 SGHRS, CDR2 YFSETQ. Method: immunoSEQ multiplex PCR; TCRdb's copy keeps in-frame clones and lacks some. The profile shows almost 9,500 clones, around 85% of them singletons. These data originate in a study of PD-1 blockade in mismatch repair-deficient tumors. The receptor was isolated from an adult with mismatch repair-deficient cancer. This specimen was PBMCs, taken about 47 weeks after starting pembrolizumab. The chain is built from TRBV5-1 and TRBJ2-1, with 15 nucleotides matching TRBD2. The CDR3 coding sequence is TGCGCCAGCGGTACCGGGACTAGCGGGAGGTCTAACTACAATGAGCAGTTCTTC. It codes for CASGTGTSGRSNYNEQFF.